The 25 T cell receptor beta chains in this list originate from one sample, sequenced in a study of cytomegalovirus exposure and HLA in healthy donors. A multiplex PCR was run with 60 Vbeta primers and 13 Jbeta primers. Data came from immunoSEQ multiplex PCR; TCRdb stores just in-frame clones and leaves some out. The sample has approximately 140,000 clones, over 70% seen once; the top ten hold about 5%. Sequencing was carried out using PBMCs. The receptors were gathered from a male donor in good health and CMV-seronegative.

The V gene is TRBV9, the J gene TRBJ1-2; a weak D match, TRBD1 (6 bases). CDR1 and CDR2 (germline): SGDLS, YYNGEE. V was cut by 2 bases and J by 2 bases, with 7 bases left in between. The CDR3 runs 13 residues. CDR3 sequence reads: CASSVGTNYGYTF. CDR3 DNA: TGTGCCAGCAGCGTGGGGACAAACTATGGCTACACCTTC. The whole variable domain, remainder taken from reference TRBV9 and TRBJ1-2, is DSGVTQTPKHLITATGQRVTLRCSPRSGDLSVYWYQQSLDQGLQFLIQYYNGEERAKGNILERFSAQQFPDLHSELNLSSLELGDSALYFCASSVGTNYGYTFGSGTRLTVV.

This chain connects TRBV10-1 to TRBJ1-1; 10 bases match TRBD1. The V gene end was trimmed by 6 bases and the J gene end by 14 bases; junction bases not matched to a gene: 9. There are 12 residues in the CDR3. Per the germline V gene, CDR1 is WNHNN and CDR2 is SYGVQD (reference sequence). The CDR3 bases are TGCGCCAGCAGCTATGACAGGGGGCCACTCTTCTTT. It specifies CASSYDRGPLFF.

The chain couples TRBV6-5 to TRBJ2-5; 10 nucleotides line up with TRBD1. The tail of the sequence fits TRBJ2-7 better, so the J call may be wrong. In germline, CDR1 is MNHEY, CDR2 SVGAGI. The CDR3 covers 13 residues. Here the CDR3 reads CASSRDRGYEQYF. The CDR3 DNA reads TGTGCCAGCAGTCGGGACAGGGGCTACGAGCAGTACTTC.

The chain uses TRBV30 and TRBJ2-2, with 11 bases fitting TRBD2. Germline V gene data show CDR1 as GTSNPN and CDR2 as SVGIG (reference sequence). J gave up 6 bases and V 0 bases, and 6 bases lay outside the gene matches. The length of the CDR3 is 16 residues. In DNA, the CDR3 is TGTGCCTGGAGTGTAATAGCGGGGGGGCTAGCCGGGGAGCTGTTTTTT. This sequence encodes CAWSVIAGGLAGELFF.

The V gene is TRBV4-3, the J gene TRBJ2-1, with 7 bases identical to TRBD2. Germline V CDR1 and CDR2: LGHNA, YSLEER. V lost 1 base, J lost 5 bases, and 11 bases stayed unmatched. CDR3 length equals 17 residues. The CDR3 is CASSQGVSGVLNNEQFF. CDR3 nucleotide sequence: TGCGCCAGCAGCCAAGGGGTAAGCGGGGTGCTAAACAATGAGCAGTTCTTC.

Regarding this clone: Other DNA sequences within the sample encode an identical CDR3. This chain uses TRBV6-5 with TRBJ1-1; D unclear. The CDR3 runs to 14 residues. V shed 2 bases and J shed 1 base, with 8 bases lying between them. Germline CDR1 is MNHEY and CDR2 is SVGAGI. The CDR3 is CASSYGSGNTEAFF. The CDR3 DNA sequence: TGTGCCAGCAGTTACGGCAGCGGGAACACTGAAGCTTTCTTT.

This clone appeared a few times. The chain is built from TRBV2 and TRBJ2-1, with D possibly matching TRBD2 (5 bases). Trimming removed 7 bases from V and 0 bases from J, with 16 bases in between. Germline-derived CDR1 and CDR2 are SNHLY and FYNNEI. This CDR3 comprises 16 residues. CDR3 sequence: CASIPDGETSYNEQFF. CDR3 coding DNA: TGTGCCAGCATCCCCGACGGGGAGACCTCCTACAATGAGCAGTTCTTC.

J is TRBJ2-7 and V is TRBV9; D not certain. Trimming stripped 4 bases from V and 0 bases from J, with 5 bases between. This CDR3 is built from 12 residues. Per germline, CDR1 SGDLS and CDR2 YYNGEE. CDR3 nucleotide sequence: TGTGCCAGCAGCCCCGGCTCCTACGAGCAGTACTTC. It specifies CASSPGSYEQYF.

This rearrangement joins TRBV6-5 to TRBJ2-2; 7 bases match TRBD1. The trim removed 6 bases at V and 5 bases at J, leaving 0 bases unmatched. This CDR3 is built from 12 residues. Germline values: CDR1 MNHEY, CDR2 SVGAGI. CDR3 in DNA: TGTGCCAGCAGGGGACAGACCGGGGAGCTGTTTTTT. It codes for CASRGQTGELFF.

As DNA, the CDR3 is TGTGCCAGCAGTTCCGCAGGGCGAGGCACAGATACGCAGTATTTT. It translates to CASSSAGRGTDTQYF. The chain has TRBV28 and TRBJ2-3; possibly TRBD1 for D (5 bases). Per germline, CDR1 MDHEN and CDR2 SYDVKM. CDR3 length: 15 amino acids. Trimming removed 4 bases at V and 1 base at J, with 12 bases between.

This clone came up once. The chain employs TRBV29-1 and TRBJ1-1, with D hard to call. The germline V gene has CDR1 SQVTM and CDR2 ANQGSEA. The CDR3 contains 14 residues. Trimming took 0 bases from V and 6 from J, leaving 14 bases between them. The CDR3 bases are TGCAGCGTTGAAGATCATAAGTTCATAGCTGAAGCTTTCTTT. Translated, it gives CSVEDHKFIAEAFF.

This clone was seen once. The genes are TRBV19 and TRBJ1-2; D is unclear. This CDR3 is built from 16 residues. Germline V gene data show CDR1 as LNHDA and CDR2 as SQIVND (reference sequence). V was clipped by 1 base and J by 4 bases, with 16 bases between them. As DNA, the CDR3 is TGTGCCAGTAGTATAGGGGCGGGCGGCGGCCGCTATGGCTACACCTTC. Protein product: CASSIGAGGGRYGYTF.

In its sample, this clone was seen once. The chain joins TRBV4-1 to TRBJ1-5; the D gene is possibly TRBD1 (5 bases). This CDR3 spans 12 amino acids. V shed 5 bases and J shed 11 bases, with 13 bases lying between them. From germline, CDR1 is MGHRA and CDR2 YSYEKL. The CDR3 region is CASSSGVGTQHF. CDR3 DNA sequence: TGCGCCAGCAGCTCGGGGGTGGGGACCCAGCATTTT.

V and J are TRBV5-6 and TRBJ2-2; 13 bases match TRBD2. The junction had 8 bases not matched to a gene; V was cut back by 3 bases and J by 6 bases. From germline, CDR1 is SGHDT and CDR2 YYEEEE. This CDR3 spans 17 amino acids. The CDR3 DNA reads as TGTGCCAGCAGCTATCGTGGACTAGCGGGGGCGGCCGGGGAGCTGTTTTTT. Translation: CASSYRGLAGAAGELFF.

The chain links TRBV5-1 to TRBJ2-7, with 7 bases lining up with TRBD1. Germline-derived CDR1 and CDR2 are SGHRS and YFSETQ. This CDR3 spans 15 amino acids. V lost 2 bases and J lost 5; bases outside the gene matches: 10. CDR3 sequence reads: CASSLELQGWHEQYF. The DNA for the CDR3 is TGCGCCAGCAGCTTAGAGCTACAGGGGTGGCACGAGCAGTACTTC. Full variable domain (rest looked up from reference TRBV5-1 and TRBJ2-7): KAGVTQTPRYLIKTRGQQVTLSCSPISGHRSVSWYQQTPGQGLQFLFEYFSETQRNKGNFPGRFSGRQFSNSRSEMNVSTLELGDSALYLCASSLELQGWHEQYFGPGTRLTVT.

The gene calls are TRBV2 and TRBJ1-1; TRBD1 might be the D (6 bases). The germline V gene encodes CDR1 SNHLY and CDR2 FYNNEI. V dropped 6 bases and J dropped 2 bases, with 7 bases sitting between them. The CDR3 loop spans 12 amino acids. CDR3: CASSGTNTEAFF. The CDR3 coding sequence is TGTGCCAGCAGCGGGACAAACACTGAAGCTTTCTTT.

A single count supports this clone. The gene calls are TRBV7-2 and TRBJ2-6, with D possibly TRBD1 on 5 matching bases. Trimming left V 5 bases short and J 0 bases short, with 14 bases between. The CDR3 loop spans 17 amino acids. CDR1 and CDR2 (germline): SGHTA, FQGNSA. CDR3 amino acids: CASSQPGLGSGANVLTF. In DNA form, the CDR3 reads TGTGCCAGCAGCCAGCCAGGGCTAGGCTCTGGGGCCAACGTCCTGACTTTC.

This clone was detected only a few times. The chain is built from TRBV6-6 and TRBJ2-7, with 8 positions matching TRBD1. Trimming removed 6 bases from V and 2 bases from J; junction bases left unmatched: 9. Germline-derived CDR1 and CDR2 are MNHNY and SVGAGI (reference sequence). There are 15 residues in the CDR3. CDR3 in amino acids: CASRERTGRTYEQYF. CDR3 DNA: TGTGCCAGCAGAGAGAGGACAGGGAGGACCTACGAGCAGTACTTC.

The gene calls are TRBV4-1 and TRBJ1-5; D may be TRBD1 (6 bases). V was clipped by 0 bases and J by 3 bases, with 12 bases between them. Per germline, CDR1 MGHRA and CDR2 YSYEKL. CDR3 length: 16 residues. CDR3 bases: TGCGCCAGCAGCCAAGATGCAGGGGAGTTCAATCAGCCCCAGCATTTT. It specifies CASSQDAGEFNQPQHF.

The chain carries TRBV11-2 and TRBJ1-1; 7 bases agree with TRBD1. The J segment lost 7 bases and the V segment lost 4 bases, leaving 6 bases of the junction unmatched. Germline V gives CDR1 SGHAT, CDR2 FQNNGV. The CDR3 is 13 residues long. CDR3 DNA: TGTGCCAGCAGCTCAGCGGACAGGATTGAAGCTTTCTTT. Translation: CASSSADRIEAFF.

V gene TRBV5-1 combines with J gene TRBJ2-1; D is ambiguous. This CDR3 contains 12 residues. Germline-derived CDR1 and CDR2 are SGHRS and YFSETQ. Trimming took off 4 bases at V and 12 bases at J, with 14 bases between the two ends. CDR3 loop: CASSIRFIGQFF. The CDR3 coding sequence is TGCGCCAGCAGCATCCGGTTCATTGGGCAGTTCTTC. The full variable domain, completed using reference TRBV5-1 and TRBJ2-1, is KAGVTQTPRYLIKTRGQQVTLSCSPISGHRSVSWYQQTPGQGLQFLFEYFSETQRNKGNFPGRFSGRQFSNSRSEMNVSTLELGDSALYLCASSIRFIGQFFGPGTRLTVL.

V usage is TRBV9 and J usage is TRBJ1-2; perhaps TRBD1 as D (5 bases). The V end was cut by 6 bases, the J end by 5 bases, with 17 bases between. Per the germline V gene, CDR1 is SGDLS and CDR2 is YYNGEE. There are 14 residues in the CDR3. CDR3 DNA: TGTGCCAGCACCATAGGACCCCAGGGATATGGCTACACCTTC. This encodes CASTIGPQGYGYTF. The complete variable domain, with remaining parts taken from reference TRBV9 and TRBJ1-2, reads DSGVTQTPKHLITATGQRVTLRCSPRSGDLSVYWYQQSLDQGLQFLIQYYNGEERAKGNILERFSAQQFPDLHSELNLSSLELGDSALYFCASTIGPQGYGYTFGSGTRLTVV.

This sequence joins TRBV18 and TRBJ2-1; D may be TRBD2 (6 bases). Looked up from germline, CDR1 is KGHSH and CDR2 is LQKENI. The CDR3 spans 17 residues. V lost 3 bases and J lost 0, with 15 bases in between. CDR3 sequence reads: CASSPLNMGGSYNEQFF. CDR3 nucleotides: TGTGCCAGCTCACCCCTTAACATGGGGGGCTCCTACAATGAGCAGTTCTTC.

The V gene is TRBV25-1, the J gene TRBJ1-6; the match to TRBD1 covers 7 bases. V lost 4 bases, J lost 7 bases, and 7 bases stayed unmatched. The CDR3 contains 15 residues. Germline CDR1 reads MGHDK; CDR2 reads SYGVNS. As DNA, the CDR3 is TGTGCCAGCAGTGGCCGGACAGGATGGAATTCACCCCTCCACTTT. It specifies CASSGRTGWNSPLHF.

Only a few counts were recorded for this clone. At one of its ends the junction is not consistent with the germline gene, which may arise from a read error. V is TRBV7-8 and J is TRBJ2-1; TRBD2 agrees at 8 bases. The CDR3 runs to 14 residues. Germline V gene lookup returns CDR1 SGHVS and CDR2 FQNEAQ. This CDR3 reads CASSLAGTSHEQFF. CDR3 DNA sequence: TGTGCCAGCAGCCTAGCCGGGACTAGTCATGAGCAGTTCTTC.